This T cell receptor (beta chain) was recorded in a study of blood T cell repertoires in COVID-19. For the study at large: Acute and convalescent COVID-19 specimens originated in the United States, Italy and Spain. PBMCs, B-cell-depleted T cells, or T cells provided the cDNA or gDNA that made up the material.

The CDR3 runs to 13 residues. V was pared by 0 bases and J by 8 bases, with 4 bases of the junction left unmatched. Germline CDR1 reads GTSNPN; CDR2 reads SVGIG (reference sequence). Authors' methods: Reference gene primer amplification gave estimated nucleated cell counts. Here immunoSEQ multiplex PCR was the method, and the copy in TCRdb shows in-frame clones only, minus some. D and trimming come from the DNA, and the V and J calls and clone size come from that table. The sample holds under 20,000 clones, 87% seen once. The receptor comes from a human donor in a cohort sampled during active COVID-19. The donor label of this sample is uncertain. V is TRBV30 and J is TRBJ1-1; 9 nucleotides line up with TRBD1. The sequencing sample was made of peripheral blood. CDR3 in DNA: TGTGCCTGGAGTGTAGGAGGACAGGGGGAAGCTTTCTTT. It codes for CAWSVGGQGEAFF.